This TCR beta chain was profiled in a study of blood T cell repertoires in COVID-19 (dated by TCRdb to the early 2020s). Turning to the overall study: Collaborator samples came from the United States, Italy and Spain and covered acute and convalescent phases of COVID-19. The material from the prospective study consisted of cDNA or gDNA derived from T cells, B-cell-depleted T cells, or PBMCs. Subjects who had been exposed to COVID-19, were actively infected with it, or had recovered from it provided the deeply sampled blood TCRbeta repertoires that made up the dataset. The repertoires were made available in a free public database intended to serve as a resource for research on the immune response to SARS-CoV-2. Samples were obtained from the ongoing ImmuneRACE study (first 160 participants) and from some 1,200 subjects provided by 6 global collaborators. A de-identified subject ID, COVID-19 status, age in years and sex were almost always included in the sample metadata. Where HLA class I and class II types were available, the types were taken from metadata supplied by the sample provider, not from assay-based typing. Results the study describes overall, beyond this receptor: Clinical and demographic metadata were provided uncurated, with the amount varying by source and participant.

The immunoSEQ Assay, a bias-controlled multiplex PCR, was used to amplify TCRbeta CDR3 regions from genomic DNA. The paper's processing steps were these. The number of nucleated cells in each sample was estimated from the amplification of reference gene primers within the assay. Sequence reads were collapsed and filtered to measure the absolute abundance of every unique TCRbeta CDR3 rearrangement. For each sample, productive Simpson clonality was calculated as the square root of Simpson's diversity index over productive rearrangements. The source is immuneACCESS, and TCRdb retained only in-frame sequences with V and J called. Part of the clones is not carried over; for the studies checked, unresolved V genes explain less than half of this, and the remainder is unexplained. That table supplies the V and J calls and clone size; D and trimming were determined from the DNA. The sample data list about 120,000 clones, and roughly 90% of these were observed just once. Approximately 4.3% of the sample goes to the ten largest clones.

The CDR3 numbers 12 residues from cysteine through phenylalanine. Only the CDR3 DNA stays, 36 bases, in frame from base 1. Deletion took 5 bases off V and 8 bases off J, with a span of 10 bases between the germline ends. The germline V gene (reference sequence) gives CDR1 as MNHEY and CDR2 as SMNVEV. Comments on this clone: Its antigen target is currently unknown. No base qualities exist here, and no much larger clone lies one base off it.

Each collaborating institution followed its own protocols to collect whole blood in K2EDTA tubes. For TCRbeta analysis, collaborators shipped samples in one of three forms: frozen whole blood, isolated PBMCs, or DNA extracted from either of those sample types. Sequenced sample: peripheral blood. The rearrangement joined TRBV27 to TRBJ2-1, with an unclear D gene assignment. The receptor was isolated from a man between 35 and 55 years old with acute or convalescent COVID-19. The bases are TGTGCCAGCAGTATTCATGGAGATGAGCAGTTCTTC. It specifies CASSIHGDEQFF.